The 25 T cell receptor beta chains below all came from one sample that was sequenced in a study of blood T cell repertoires in COVID-19. Only in-frame clones appear in the TCRdb table, and some are missing; sequencing was by immunoSEQ multiplex PCR. This sample has approximately 85,000 clones; around four fifths occur once, and the top ten carry about 13%. The specimen sequenced was peripheral blood. Source of these receptors: a human donor in a cohort sampled during active COVID-19.

This chain connects TRBV7-9 to TRBJ2-1; TRBD2 aligns across 14 bases. V shed 5 bases, J shed 8 bases, and the junction held 5 bases outside the gene matches. In germline, CDR1 is SEHNR, CDR2 FQNEAQ (reference sequence). CDR3 length: 15 residues. The CDR3 sequence is CASSRTSGGKDEQFF. CDR3 nucleotides: TGTGCCAGCAGCCGGACTAGCGGGGGGAAAGATGAGCAGTTCTTC. Variable domain in full (rest from reference TRBV7-9 and TRBJ2-1): DTGVSQNPRHKITKRGQNVTFRCDPISEHNRLYWYRQTLGQGPEFLTYFQNEAQLEKSRLLSDRFSAERPKGSFSTLEIQRTEQGDSAMYLCASSRTSGGKDEQFFGPGTRLTVL.

This clone showed up just a few times. The CDR3 reads CASSLFAGESNQPQHF. Written as DNA, the CDR3 is TGTGCCAGCAGCTTATTCGCAGGGGAGAGCAATCAGCCCCAGCATTTT. The gene calls are TRBV7-8 and TRBJ1-5, with D perhaps matching TRBD1 (6 bases). CDR3 size: 16 residues. The germline CDR1 and CDR2 sequences are SGHVS and FQNEAQ. Trimming shortened V by 2 bases and J by 1 base, and 12 bases separated the two germline ends. The full variable domain, rest sourced from reference TRBV7-8 and TRBJ1-5, is GAGVSQSPRYKVAKRGQDVALRCDPISGHVSLFWYQQALGQGPEFLTYFQNEAQLDKSGLPSDRFFAERPEGSVSTLKIQRTQQEDSAVYLCASSLFAGESNQPQHFGDGTRLSIL.

In this sample, this clone turned up once. The chain recombines TRBV4-2 with TRBJ2-4; 10 bases match TRBD1. Per germline, CDR1 LGHNA and CDR2 YNFKEQ. The CDR3 length is 16 residues. Trimming took 0 bases from V and 5 from J; bases not matched to a gene: 4. CDR3 in DNA: TGTGCCAGCAGCCAAGAAGCCGGACAGGGGGAAAACATTCAGTACTTC. Encoded protein: CASSQEAGQGENIQYF.

The genes are TRBV19 and TRBJ1-4, with 8 bases identical to TRBD1. The CDR3 is made up of 14 amino acids. The germline V gene encodes CDR1 LNHDA and CDR2 SQIVND (reference sequence). After removal of 6 bases from V and 5 bases from J, the junction contained 5 bases not matched to a gene. As DNA, the CDR3 is TGTGCCAGTAGCCTAGGGACAGGAAATGAAAAACTGTTTTTT. Its translation is CASSLGTGNEKLFF.

The J gene is TRBJ2-7, the V gene TRBV30; TRBD1 is a possible D gene (5 bases). The CDR3 has 19 amino acids. V was trimmed by 1 base and J by 2 bases, leaving 27 bases between them. The germline gives CDR1 GTSNPN, CDR2 SVGIG (reference sequence). DNA for the CDR3: TGTGCCTGGAGTGGCCAGACAGATGACACTGGACGGTCACCCTACGAGCAGTACTTC. It codes for CAWSGQTDDTGRSPYEQYF.

The J gene is TRBJ1-2, the V gene TRBV19, with 7 bases identical to TRBD1. CDR1 and CDR2 from the germline V gene are LNHDA and SQIVND (reference sequence). The junction had 5 bases not matched to a gene; V was cut back by 4 bases and J by 0 bases. The length of the CDR3 is 15 residues. CDR3 coding DNA: TGTGCCAGTAGTACCCGGACAGGCCCTAACTATGGCTACACCTTC. Encoded protein: CASSTRTGPNYGYTF.

The rearrangement joins TRBV7-8 to TRBJ1-5, with D maybe TRBD1 (6 bases). Trimming left V 4 bases short and J 4 bases short, with 17 bases between. The CDR3 is 16 residues long. CDR1 is SGHVS, CDR2 FQNEAQ, per germline. This chain's CDR3 is CASSSETGIRNQPQHF. The CDR3 bases are TGTGCCAGCAGCTCGGAAACAGGGATACGAAATCAGCCCCAGCATTTT.

V and J are TRBV13 and TRBJ2-6; 7 nucleotides align to TRBD1. The J segment lost 0 bases and the V segment lost 6 bases, leaving 14 bases of the junction unmatched. Germline V gene data show CDR1 as PRHDT and CDR2 as FYEKMQ (reference sequence). The CDR3 has 19 amino acids. As DNA, the CDR3 is TGTGCCAGCAGGCAAACACCCCGGACAGGCCTCTCTGGGGCCAACGTCCTGACTTTC. Translating it yields CASRQTPRTGLSGANVLTF. Full variable domain (rest looked up from reference TRBV13 and TRBJ2-6): AAGVIQSPRHLIKEKRETATLKCYPIPRHDTVYWYQQGPGQDPQFLISFYEKMQSDKGSIPDRFSAQQFSDYHSELNMSSLELGDSALYFCASRQTPRTGLSGANVLTFGAGSRLTVL.

The V and J genes are TRBV28 and TRBJ1-2, with D maybe TRBD1 (5 bases). The CDR3 spans 15 residues. Germline V gene data show CDR1 as MDHEN and CDR2 as SYDVKM. Between the trimmed V and J ends, which lost 6 bases and 3 bases, there was a span of 17 bases. Written as DNA, the CDR3 is TGTGCCAGCAGAAGGCGGGGCAGGCCGGACTATGGCTACACCTTC. The encoded protein is CASRRRGRPDYGYTF.

The chain is built from TRBV30 and TRBJ1-5; TRBD1 agrees at 7 bases. The CDR3 contains 16 residues. With 3 bases clipped from V and 4 bases from J, the junction kept 12 bases outside the gene matches. The V gene's germline CDR1 is GTSNPN and CDR2 SVGIG (reference sequence). DNA of the CDR3: TGTGCCTGGAGCTACAGGGGTACATTGAGAAATCAGCCCCAGCATTTT. Translated: CAWSYRGTLRNQPQHF. Full variable domain (rest looked up from reference TRBV30 and TRBJ1-5): SQTIHQWPATLVQPVGSPLSLECTVEGTSNPNLYWYRQAAGRGLQLLFYSVGIGQISSEVPQNLSASRPQDRQFILSSKKLLLSDSGFYLCAWSYRGTLRNQPQHFGDGTRLSIL.

This clone was picked up one time. The chain carries TRBV5-1 and TRBJ1-3; 8 nucleotides match TRBD1. V was clipped by 6 bases and J by 4 bases; unmatched bases: 3. Germline lookup yields CDR1 SGHRS and CDR2 YFSETQ. The CDR3 is 13 residues long. Here the CDR3 reads CASTGTGGNTIYF. The CDR3 DNA reads as TGCGCCAGCACCGGGACAGGCGGAAACACCATATATTTT. The full variable domain, rest sourced from reference TRBV5-1 and TRBJ1-3, is KAGVTQTPRYLIKTRGQQVTLSCSPISGHRSVSWYQQTPGQGLQFLFEYFSETQRNKGNFPGRFSGRQFSNSRSEMNVSTLELGDSALYLCASTGTGGNTIYFGEGSWLTVV.

V gene TRBV19 combines with J gene TRBJ2-7, with 10 bases that match TRBD1. Trimming at V came to 6 bases and at J to 1 base, leaving 3 bases not matched to a gene. Germline CDR1 is LNHDA and CDR2 is SQIVND (reference sequence). This CDR3 spans 14 amino acids. The CDR3 region is CASRRQGASYEQYF. Written as DNA, the CDR3 is TGTGCCAGTAGGAGACAGGGGGCGTCCTACGAGCAGTACTTC.

The V and J genes are TRBV15 and TRBJ2-5; 8 nucleotides align to TRBD1. Germline assignment: CDR1 LNHNV and CDR2 YYDKDF (reference sequence). The CDR3 consists of 16 residues. Trimming took 4 bases from V and 1 from J; bases not matched to a gene: 8. The DNA for the CDR3 is TGTGCCACCAGCAAAGTTATTACAGGGGGCCAAGAGACCCAGTACTTC. Its translation: CATSKVITGGQETQYF.

The rearrangement links TRBV2 to TRBJ2-5, with 9 nucleotides matching TRBD1. Germline V lookup: CDR1 SNHLY, CDR2 FYNNEI. This CDR3 is built from 12 residues. J lost 1 base, V lost 11 bases, and 2 bases had no gene match. This CDR3 is CAGDRAQETQYF. CDR3 bases: TGTGCCGGGGACAGGGCCCAAGAGACCCAGTACTTC.

The V gene is TRBV4-1, the J gene TRBJ2-7; D may be TRBD1 (6 bases). The CDR3 contains 17 residues. Trimming took 0 bases from V and 5 from J, leaving 20 bases between them. Germline CDR1 is MGHRA and CDR2 is YSYEKL. DNA for the CDR3: TGCGCCAGCAGCCAAGATCAGGGGACACGCTTATGGCACGAGCAGTACTTC. Translating it yields CASSQDQGTRLWHEQYF.

V gene TRBV19 combines with J gene TRBJ2-7; TRBD2 aligns across 11 bases. This CDR3 spans 14 amino acids. Germline-derived CDR1 and CDR2 are LNHDA and SQIVND (reference sequence). V shed 6 bases and J 2 bases; nucleotides not matched to a gene: 3. CDR3 nucleotides: TGTGCCAGTAGCCTAGCGGGGGGTACCTACGAGCAGTACTTC. This codes for CASSLAGGTYEQYF.

The rearrangement links TRBV9 to TRBJ1-6; a possible D gene is TRBD1 (5 bases). The CDR3 sequence is 15 residues long. Germline V gene data show CDR1 as SGDLS and CDR2 as YYNGEE. V lost 3 bases, J lost 7 bases, and 14 bases lay in between. The CDR3 region is CASSGPGLGNSPLHF. The CDR3 DNA reads TGTGCCAGCAGCGGCCCGGGACTGGGGAATTCACCCCTCCACTTT.

The rearrangement uses TRBV6-5 and TRBJ1-2; TRBD1 matches 7 bases. Germline V gene data show CDR1 as MNHEY and CDR2 as SVGAGI. The CDR3 spans 13 residues. The V gene end was trimmed by 7 bases and the J gene end by 5 bases; junction bases not matched to a gene: 7. This chain's CDR3 is CASTQGVGYGYTF. CDR3 DNA sequence: TGTGCCAGCACGCAGGGGGTGGGGTATGGCTACACCTTC.

The rearrangement uses TRBV6-2 or TRBV6-3 and TRBJ1-2; TRBD1 is a possible D gene (5 bases). Germline CDR1 is MNHEY and CDR2 is SVGEGT. V shed 5 bases and J shed 0 bases, with 13 bases lying between them. This CDR3 has 15 residues. In nucleotides, the CDR3 is TGTGCCAGCAGTCCCCGCGGGGCTCCTAACTATGGCTACACCTTC. Its translation is CASSPRGAPNYGYTF.

This chain uses TRBV30 with TRBJ1-4; possible D gene TRBD1, 5 bases. This CDR3 has 15 residues. Looked up from germline, CDR1 is GTSNPN and CDR2 is SVGIG (reference sequence). V lost 0 bases and J 5 bases, leaving 13 bases between the germline ends. CDR3 sequence: CAWSVPGEVNEKLFF. CDR3 bases: TGTGCCTGGAGTGTACCGGGGGAAGTAAATGAAAAACTGTTTTTT.

The rearrangement links TRBV29-1 to TRBJ1-5; D is unclear. The germline CDR1 and CDR2 sequences are SQVTM and ANQGSEA. This CDR3 is built from 13 residues. Trimming cost V 5 bases and J 4 bases, with 12 bases left between them. The CDR3 coding sequence is TGCAGCGTTCGCGGGTCAGTAAATCAGCCCCAGCATTTT. Protein sequence: CSVRGSVNQPQHF.

V usage is TRBV11-2 and J usage is TRBJ2-7; D may be TRBD1 (5 bases). CDR3 length: 15 residues. Trimming removed 2 bases from V and 6 bases from J, with 17 bases in between. Germline V CDR1 and CDR2: SGHAT, FQNNGV. The CDR3 loop reads CASSLRGQGTGEQYF. CDR3 in DNA: TGTGCCAGCAGCTTAAGGGGCCAGGGAACGGGCGAGCAGTACTTC.

The chain carries TRBV2 and TRBJ2-7; D not resolved. The CDR3 sequence is 14 residues long. The V end was cut by 7 bases, the J end by 0 bases, with 13 bases between. Germline loops: CDR1 SNHLY, CDR2 FYNNEI. Written as DNA, the CDR3 is TGTGCCAGCACCCTGACATCGCTCTCCTACGAGCAGTACTTC. Its translation: CASTLTSLSYEQYF.

The chain uses TRBV3-1 (or the pseudogene TRBV3-2) and TRBJ2-2; D is uncertain. Trimming cost V 7 bases and J 0 bases, with 6 bases left between them. The CDR3 is 13 amino acids. Germline V gives CDR1 LGHDT, CDR2 YNNKEL (reference sequence). CDR3 loop: CASKSPNTGELFF. Here the CDR3 DNA reads TGTGCCAGCAAGAGCCCGAACACCGGGGAGCTGTTTTTT.

The chain joins TRBV5-1 to TRBJ1-2; possibly TRBD1 for D (6 bases). Trimming removed 3 bases from V and 6 bases from J, with 15 bases in between. The CDR3 runs 14 residues. Germline V gene lookup returns CDR1 SGHRS and CDR2 YFSETQ. The CDR3 nucleotides are TGCGCCAGCAGCTCCCAGGGGAAAGGGGATGGCTACACCTTC. Translating gives CASSSQGKGDGYTF.